This T cell receptor beta chain was identified in a study of graft-versus-host responses after intestinal transplantation. Study-level information: Every recipient had anti-thymocyte globulin induction and 2 to 4 years of tacrolimus plus steroids.

The study, taken as a whole, reports: The study found high graft-versus-host to host-versus-graft clonal ratios in allografts of patients with graft-donor T cell macrochimerism.

Of note for this clone: The antigen is undetermined.

Per germline, CDR1 MGHRA and CDR2 YSYEKL. The CDR3 totals 12 residues. Trimming removed 2 bases at V and 5 bases at J, with 7 bases between. Generated by immunoSEQ multiplex PCR, the TCRdb table keeps only in-frame clones and is missing some. The sample contains around 100,000 clones, 90% to 95% of which appear only once. The receptor's source is a human donor who was the organ donor for an intestinal transplant. The specimen comprised unstimulated CD8+ T cells sorted from spleen or lymph node cells, sampled before transplant. This chain joins TRBV4-1 and TRBJ2-7; D could derive from TRBD1 or TRBD2 (6 bases each). Here the CDR3 DNA reads TGCGCCAGCAGCCAAAGGGGGGACGAGCAGTACTTC. Amino acid sequence: CASSQRGDEQYF.